The entry below describes one T cell receptor beta chain. Its antigen is as yet unknown. The sample is drawn from a study of OX40 agonist ivuxolimab in advanced cancers. Study background: Across the patients, intravenous ivuxolimab was delivered every 2 weeks at 0.01 to 10 mg/kg.

Only in-frame clones appear in the TCRdb table, and some are missing; sequencing was by immunoSEQ multiplex PCR. The sample holds some 41,000 clones, 85% to 90% seen once. Germline V gene lookup returns CDR1 LNHNV and CDR2 YYDKDF (reference sequence). This CDR3 region has 17 residues. V lost 0 bases, J lost 4 bases, and 11 bases stayed unmatched. Overall study results and limits: On average, CD8+ T cells showed a greater number of expanded clones than CD4+. The CD4+ and CD8+ T cells in the blood had expanded clonally by week 6 at 0.1 to 3.0 mg/kg.

The sequence derives from an adult with an advanced solid tumor such as melanoma, head and neck, liver or kidney cancer. Sequenced here: CD4+ or CD8+ T cells sorted from blood, sampled in a trial of the OX40 agonist ivuxolimab. The chain has TRBV15 and TRBJ2-5; 7 positions match TRBD1. CDR3 sequence reads: CATSREYLGGRAETQYF. The CDR3 nucleotides read TGTGCCACCAGCAGAGAGTATTTAGGGGGCCGGGCAGAGACCCAGTACTTC.